One sample yielded the 5 T cell receptor beta chains listed below, sequenced in a study of blood T cells in healthy people across ages. For the second PCR, which ran for 7 to 11 cycles, a sample-barcoded 5' primer and a J-beta primer mix were used. Via MiXCR, TCRdb re-called the 5' RACE reads, giving one row per CDR3 protein. The data hold about 1,800,000 distinct CDR3 sequences, with about 28% observed a single time. Sequenced material: blood. The source of these receptors is a young woman in good health.

The rearrangement joins TRBV20-1 to TRBJ1-5, with 11 bases aligning to TRBD1. Trimming cost V 5 bases and J 2 bases; bases outside gene matches: 2. The CDR3 covers 14 residues. Germline V gene data show CDR1 as DFQATT and CDR2 as SNEGSKA (reference sequence). CDR3 protein: CSAGQGAGNQPQHF. The CDR3 region has the DNA TGCAGTGCTGGACAGGGGGCGGGCAATCAGCCCCAGCATTTT.

The gene calls are TRBV6-2 or TRBV6-3 and TRBJ2-5; tentatively, D is TRBD2 (5 bases). Judging by the DNA end, TRBJ2-7 fits better; the J call may be wrong. Per germline, CDR1 MNHEY and CDR2 SVGEGT. CDR3 length: 13 residues. In nucleotides, the CDR3 is TGTGCCAGCAGTTACTCGGAGGCCTACGAGCAGTACTTC. This translates into CASSYSEAYEQYF.

This chain uses TRBV29-1 with TRBJ1-1, with 8 nucleotides matching TRBD1. Germline loops: CDR1 SQVTM, CDR2 ANQGSEA. V shed 7 bases, J shed 0 bases, and the junction held 4 bases outside the gene matches. CDR3 length: 13 amino acids. The CDR3, as DNA: TGCAGCGCTAACAGGGGGATGAACACTGAAGCTTTCTTT. Its translation: CSANRGMNTEAFF.

V gene TRBV7-9 combines with J gene TRBJ1-2; 7 nucleotides line up with TRBD1. The V segment lost 5 bases and the J segment 6 bases; nucleotides outside the gene matches: 6. The germline V gene encodes CDR1 SEHNR and CDR2 FQNEAQ (reference sequence). The CDR3 length is 13 residues. The CDR3 protein is CASSPTGNNGYTF. In nucleotides, the CDR3 is TGTGCCAGCAGCCCGACAGGGAATAATGGCTACACCTTC.

The J gene is TRBJ1-5, the V gene TRBV5-1, with D tentatively TRBD1 (6 bases). The CDR3 covers 16 residues. Per the germline V gene, CDR1 is SGHRS and CDR2 is YFSETQ. Trimming took off 0 bases at V and 7 bases at J, with 17 bases between the two ends. CDR3 coding DNA: TGCGCCAGCAGCTTGGGGACGGGGGCGCGTAGGCAGCCCCAGCATTTT. Its translation is CASSLGTGARRQPQHF.